Below are 19 T cell receptor beta chains sequenced from a single sample in a study of beta chain features in type 1 diabetes. Study outcomes and limitations: Among all four CD4+ subsets, Type 1 diabetes patients had TCRB CDR3s that were moderately but significantly shorter.

Antigen specificity for these receptors is unknown. Every isolated RNA sample was fully reverse transcribed, so sequencing captured expressed TCRB transcripts. The table came from immunoSEQ multiplex PCR; TCRdb's copy has only in-frame clones and leaves some out. The sample has hundreds of thousands of clones; roughly 13% are singletons. Material for sequencing was naive CD4+ T cells from blood. These receptors all stem from a man aged 18 to 30 with type 1 diabetes.

This chain connects TRBV20-1 to TRBJ2-3; tentatively, D is TRBD1 (6 bases). The CDR3 length is 11 residues. CDR1 is DFQATT and CDR2 is SNEGSKA in the germline V gene (reference sequence). Trimming removed 5 bases at V and 4 bases at J, with 7 bases between. The CDR3 DNA reads TGCAGTGCTTACAGGGCAGATACGCAGTATTTT. It codes for CSAYRADTQYF.

In its sample, this clone was seen a few times. This specimen includes other DNA sequences encoding the same CDR3. This chain uses TRBV7-3 with TRBJ2-1; D is unresolved. The germline V gene encodes CDR1 SGHTA and CDR2 FQGTGA. Trimming stripped 2 bases from V and 7 bases from J, with 6 bases between. The CDR3 runs to 12 residues. For the CDR3, the DNA is TGTGCCAGCAGCTTATGGGGAAATGAGCAGTTCTTC. Encoded protein: CASSLWGNEQFF.

This clone has only a few counts. This CDR3 is also generated by other DNA sequences in the sample. The V gene is TRBV4-1, the J gene TRBJ1-1, with D unclear. The length of the CDR3 is 14 residues. V was pared by 0 bases and J by 2 bases, with 7 bases between. The germline V gene encodes CDR1 MGHRA and CDR2 YSYEKL. CDR3 in DNA: TGCGCCAGCAGCCAAGACGGCCGAAACACTGAAGCTTTCTTT. Translating gives CASSQDGRNTEAFF.

The rearrangement uses TRBV7-8 and TRBJ1-3, with D possibly TRBD1 on 5 matching bases. Germline CDR1 and CDR2: SGHVS and FQNEAQ. This CDR3 spans 15 amino acids. The germline V and J ends were trimmed by 5 bases and 0 bases, with 11 bases remaining between them. CDR3 sequence (DNA): TGTGCCAGCAGCACAGGAAGGTTCTCTGGAAACACCATATATTTT. Translated: CASSTGRFSGNTIYF.

The chain couples TRBV5-1 to TRBJ2-3; the D is unclear. Germline V gene sequence: CDR1 SGHRS, CDR2 YFSETQ. The V end was cut by 4 bases, the J end by 0 bases, with 6 bases between. CDR3 size: 13 residues. CDR3 region: CASSEASTDTQYF. In DNA, the CDR3 is TGCGCCAGCAGCGAAGCTAGCACAGATACGCAGTATTTT.

This clone was seen only a few times. This chain links TRBV5-1 with TRBJ1-1, with 7 positions matching TRBD1. The germline gives CDR1 SGHRS, CDR2 YFSETQ. Losses at the gene ends were 0 bases for V and 8 bases for J; bases not matched to a gene: 13. CDR3 length: 16 amino acids. In DNA form, the CDR3 reads TGCGCCAGCAGCTTGGCGCCCCCCGGTACAGGGGTAGAAGCTTTCTTT. The encoded protein is CASSLAPPGTGVEAFF.

The sample holds a few counts of this clone. The chain links TRBV25-1 to TRBJ2-7; D may correspond to TRBD1 or TRBD2 (5 bases each). V lost 8 bases to trimming and J lost 6 bases, with 14 bases between them. The germline CDR1 and CDR2 sequences are MGHDK and SYGVNS. The CDR3 is 12 amino acids. CDR3 amino acids: CASSLRGREQYF. The CDR3 nucleotides are TGTGCCAGCTCGTTAAGGGGACGCGAGCAGTACTTC.

This clone was observed a single time. V usage is TRBV6-1 and J usage is TRBJ2-5; D is undetermined. Trimming removed 3 bases at V and 13 bases at J, with 12 bases between. Per germline, CDR1 MNHNS and CDR2 SASEGT. CDR3 size: 11 residues. This CDR3 is CASSEVEHLYF. Written as DNA, the CDR3 is TGTGCCAGCAGTGAGGTCGAGCACCTGTACTTC.

This clone was observed a handful of times. V and J are TRBV30 and TRBJ2-7; D is tentatively TRBD1 or TRBD2 (5 bases each). The germline V gene encodes CDR1 GTSNPN and CDR2 SVGIG (reference sequence). The CDR3 is made up of 15 amino acids. Trimming shortened V by 0 bases and J by 4 bases, and 16 bases separated the two germline ends. The CDR3 sequence: CAWSVGGSSIYEQYF. The DNA of the CDR3 is TGTGCCTGGAGTGTTGGGGGATCATCCATATACGAGCAGTACTTC.

The chain combines TRBV5-4 with TRBJ1-1; perhaps TRBD1 as D (6 bases). There are 15 residues in the CDR3. Trimming shortened V by 0 bases and J by 4 bases, and 13 bases separated the two germline ends. The germline CDR1 and CDR2 sequences are SGHNT and YYREEE (reference sequence). Here the CDR3 DNA reads TGTGCCAGCAGCTTGGGAGGGACAACTGCCACTGAAGCTTTCTTT. This encodes CASSLGGTTATEAFF. The full variable domain, in which reference TRBV5-4 and TRBJ1-1 provide the parts outside the CDR3, is ETGVTQSPTHLIKTRGQQVTLRCSSQSGHNTVSWYQQALGQGPQFIFQYYREEENGRGNFPPRFSGLQFPNYSSELNVNALELDDSALYLCASSLGGTTATEAFFGQGTRLTVV.

The V and J genes are TRBV15 and TRBJ2-7, with a weak D call TRBD2 (5 bases). Germline assignment: CDR1 LNHNV and CDR2 YYDKDF (reference sequence). V gave up 5 bases and J gave up 1 base, with 12 bases separating them. The CDR3 runs to 14 residues. The CDR3 bases are TGTGCCACCAGCCCCGGGCTAGCTTCCTACGAGCAGTACTTC. Its translation: CATSPGLASYEQYF.

The rearrangement joins TRBV30 to TRBJ1-5; D uncertain. Trimming removed 1 base from V and 7 bases from J, with 11 bases in between. The CDR3 loop spans 13 amino acids. Germline-derived CDR1 and CDR2 are GTSNPN and SVGIG (reference sequence). The CDR3 region is CAWSAGFRQPQHF. The DNA for the CDR3 is TGTGCCTGGAGTGCGGGGTTTCGGCAGCCCCAGCATTTT.

The chain uses TRBV28 and TRBJ2-7; 11 bases agree with TRBD2. This CDR3 spans 15 amino acids. Unmatched junction bases numbered 3, after V lost 4 bases and J lost 1 base. The germline V gene encodes CDR1 MDHEN and CDR2 SYDVKM. The CDR3 here is CASSSIAGGSYEQYF. DNA of the CDR3: TGTGCCAGCAGTTCGATAGCGGGAGGGTCCTACGAGCAGTACTTC.

This clone was seen a handful of times. This chain connects TRBV7-9 to TRBJ1-5; 7 positions agree with TRBD1. Looked up from germline, CDR1 is SEHNR and CDR2 is FQNEAQ (reference sequence). J lost 7 bases, V lost 5 bases, and 5 bases had no gene match. The CDR3 runs to 13 residues. The CDR3 nucleotides read TGTGCCAGCAGCGGTACAGGGGACCAGCCCCAGCATTTT. Protein product: CASSGTGDQPQHF.

This clone was found a few times. The V and J genes are TRBV28 and TRBJ2-3; D is perhaps TRBD1 (5 bases). The CDR3 extends over 14 amino acids. Between the trimmed V and J ends, which lost 6 bases and 3 bases, there was a span of 13 bases. Per germline, CDR1 MDHEN and CDR2 SYDVKM. The CDR3 DNA follows: TGTGCCAGCAGCACTACAGGATTGACAGATACGCAGTATTTT. It encodes CASSTTGLTDTQYF.

This clone was detected only a few times. This sequence joins TRBV7-9 and TRBJ2-1; 7 bases map to TRBD2. Germline V gene lookup returns CDR1 SEHNR and CDR2 FQNEAQ (reference sequence). The CDR3 contains 15 residues. With 5 bases clipped from V and 2 bases from J, the junction kept 6 bases outside the gene matches. CDR3 amino acids: CASSRGLAAYNEQFF. In nucleotides, the CDR3 is TGTGCCAGCAGCCGAGGGCTAGCGGCCTACAATGAGCAGTTCTTC. Drawing the rest from reference TRBV7-9 and TRBJ2-1, the complete variable domain is DTGVSQNPRHKITKRGQNVTFRCDPISEHNRLYWYRQTLGQGPEFLTYFQNEAQLEKSRLLSDRFSAERPKGSFSTLEIQRTEQGDSAMYLCASSRGLAAYNEQFFGPGTRLTVL.

A few counts support this clone. This sequence joins TRBV29-1 and TRBJ2-1; D perhaps matches TRBD1 (5 bases). This CDR3 has 16 amino acids. In germline, CDR1 is SQVTM, CDR2 ANQGSEA. The ends were cut back, 7 bases at V and 2 bases at J, with 21 bases in the middle. CDR3 coding DNA: TGCAGCGCCGAAGGGGCAACGAAACCGGCCTACAATGAGCAGTTCTTC. Its translation: CSAEGATKPAYNEQFF.

This clone was observed a few times. The CDR3 coding sequence is TGTGCCACCAGCAGAGAGTCCACCTACAAGAATGAGCAGTTCTTC. This translates into CATSRESTYKNEQFF. J is TRBJ2-1 and V is TRBV15, with no clear D. The V gene lost 0 bases and the J gene lost 7 bases, with 13 bases spanning the gap. Germline loops: CDR1 LNHNV, CDR2 YYDKDF (reference sequence). CDR3 length equals 15 residues.

The chain combines TRBV6-1 with TRBJ2-7, with D possibly matching TRBD1 (5 bases). The CDR3 is 16 residues long. V gave up 3 bases and J gave up 3 bases, with 18 bases separating them. Germline CDR1 is MNHNS and CDR2 is SASEGT. CDR3: CASSETWTQSYYEQYF. The CDR3 DNA sequence: TGTGCCAGCAGTGAGACCTGGACACAATCTTACTACGAGCAGTACTTC.